The source of this TCR beta chain is a study of blood T cell repertoires in COVID-19 (dated by TCRdb to 2020 to 2021). Describing the broader study: The collaborator samples originated in the United States, Italy and Spain and spanned the acute and convalescent phases of COVID-19. The prospective study material was composed of cDNA or gDNA derived from T cells, B-cell-depleted T cells, or PBMCs. Subjects who had been exposed to COVID-19, were actively infected with it, or had recovered from it provided the deeply sampled blood TCRbeta repertoires that made up the dataset. A freely available public database, intended as a resource for researchers studying the immune response to SARS-CoV-2, is where the repertoires were released. The samples were drawn from the first 160 participants of the ongoing ImmuneRACE study and from some 1,300 subjects provided by 6 global collaborators. The sample metadata nearly always contained a de-identified subject ID, COVID-19 status, age in years and sex. HLA class I and class II types, where available, came from metadata supplied by the sample provider rather than from assay-based typing.

The immunoSEQ Assay, a bias-controlled multiplex PCR, was used to amplify TCRbeta CDR3 regions from genomic DNA. Under the source paper's analysis protocol: Nucleated cell counts per sample were estimated from amplification of reference gene primers within the assay. Sequence reads were collapsed and filtered to measure the absolute abundance of every unique TCRbeta CDR3 rearrangement. For each sample, productive Simpson clonality was calculated by taking the square root of Simpson's diversity index across productive rearrangements. Imported from immuneACCESS, the table was reduced by TCRdb to in-frame sequences with V and J called. These copies leave out some clones; in studies compared against another copy, an unresolved V gene accounts for under half, and the cause of the remainder is not known. The V and J calls and clone size come from that table; D and trimming were worked out from the DNA. In this sample the table shows some 380,000 clones, 87% of which occur a single time. Around 1.3% of the sample is taken by the ten largest.

On the study overall, not on this receptor specifically: The quantity of clinical and demographic metadata differed by source and by participant and was supplied without curation.

The cysteine opens and the phenylalanine closes a CDR3 of 15 amino acids. Kept here is only the CDR3 DNA, which spans 45 bases and is read in frame from base 1. CDR1 and CDR2 were assigned from the germline V gene as SGHRS and YFSETQ. V is shortened by 1 base, J by 7 bases, and the region joining them spans 12 bases. Participants in the prospective study were enrolled through a virtual design, were aged about 18 to 100 years, and lived in roughly 24 United States geographic areas. In the prospective study, cohorts were assigned on the basis of participant-reported clinical history obtained from a screening survey and a study questionnaire. Recovered participants in ImmuneRACE Cohort 3 were defined as having two consecutive negative NP/OP PCR tests, clearance from a healthcare professional, or resolution of symptoms. In the prospective study, mobile phlebotomists collected whole blood, serum and a nasopharyngeal or oropharyngeal swab from each participant. Additional blood draws and questionnaires over an approximately 2-month period could optionally be provided by prospective study participants. Before DNA extraction, prospective study blood samples were shipped either frozen or at room temperature.

Comments on this clone: No antigen is known for it. No base quality values were provided; no much bigger clone lies one nucleotide off.

The sequenced material came from PBMCs or T cells enriched from blood (not recorded which). This TCR came from a man aged 25 to 40 who had recovered from COVID-19. The chain uses TRBV5-1 and TRBJ1-6; the D gene is perhaps TRBD1, from 5 matching bases. The nucleotide sequence reads TGCGCCAGCAGCTTGCAAGGGGCCGGAAATTCACCCCTCCACTTT. This gives the protein CASSLQGAGNSPLHF. With all but the CDR3 taken from the reference TRBV5-1 and TRBJ1-6 genes, the full variable domain is: KAGVTQTPRYLIKTRGQQVTLSCSPISGHRSVSWYQQTPGQGLQFLFEYFSETQRNKGNFPGRFSGRQFSNSRSEMNVSTLELGDSALYLCASSLQGAGNSPLHFGNGTRLTVT.